This section outlines one T cell receptor (beta chain) sequence together with its context. Its specific antigen is unknown. No much larger clonotype is one base removed from it; base qualities were not supplied. Sample time point, as interpreted from the label and publication: blood sample drawn before combined kidney and bone marrow transplant. Thawed PBMCs were FACS-sorted into unstimulated Tregs (CD4+CD25+CD127-), CD4+ non-Tregs (CD4+CD25-), CD4 cells and CD8 cells. Prior to Treg sorting, thawed PBMCs were rested overnight at 37 degrees C with 200 IU/ml IL-2. Patients were 4 combined kidney and bone marrow transplant recipients from the ITN036ST trial, and only these trial subjects had samples available. Healthy control blood was separated into PBMCs by Ficoll density gradient and cryopreserved, and patient PBMCs were collected both before and after transplant. The sample comes from a study of Tregs in tolerant kidney transplant recipients (dated by TCRdb to about 2019). Notes on the research overall: Related donors were used in the transplants with nonmyeloablative bone marrow transplantation, and mixed chimerism was transient in the human trials. The study used TCRbeta sequencing to identify donor-specific regulatory T cells before combined kidney and bone marrow transplantation, then tracked those cells after transplant.

The study at large found these results: In tolerant patients, the expansion of donor-specific Tregs was greater than global Treg expansion, suggesting that the expansion was antigen-driven rather than nonspecific. The most biologically relevant and donor-specific TCRbeta repertoire appeared to be identified by expanding Tregs with activated donor B cells. Because only a small number of patients were included, the study had limitations, and the results will need to be validated in larger populations as well as under other immunosuppression protocols. Although technical replication error seemed to be minimal, the question of biological reproducibility was not addressed directly. Because the PCR primers were changed over time for some patients, nucleotide-level comparison could not be performed across the samples from those patients.

Genomic DNA was extracted from sorted cells with the QIAGEN DNeasy Blood and Tissue Kit for TCRbeta CDR3 sequencing. High-throughput TCRbeta CDR3 sequencing was carried out commercially through immunoSEQ, with PCR amplification with bias correction and internal controls included. The authors' pipeline ran thus. Unique productive TCRbeta sequences were defined by CDR3 nucleotide sequence where primers matched, otherwise by CDR3 amino acid sequence with Vbeta and Jbeta genes. To correct for sorting error, sequences found in more than one sorted population at a frequency ratio of 2:1 or less were discarded, and the remaining shared sequences were assigned to the population with the higher frequency. Donor-reactive sequences were defined as at least 5-fold expanded in CFSE-low cells versus unstimulated cells, with frequency of at least 0.01% in CFSE-low cells. Jensen-Shannon divergence, calculated on the top 100 TCRbeta sequences ranked by frequency, was used to quantify repertoire divergence. For any sample with multiple sequencing runs, sorting error was corrected in each run separately before the runs were pooled. TCRdb provides this immuneACCESS table in a form limited to in-frame rearrangements. Some clones are lacking; in checked studies, under half of them reflect an unresolved V gene, and why the rest are absent is not known. Clone size and V and J calls were adopted from that table, with D and trimming inferred from the DNA. In this sample the table shows about 15,000 clones, 80% of which occur a single time. The ten largest clones represent about 1.7% of the sample.

The V end gives up 3 bases and the J end 10 bases, leaving 10 bases in the junction not matched to a gene. From the cysteine up to the phenylalanine, the CDR3 has a length of 16 residues. The kept DNA is CDR3 alone, 48 bases in frame from the first base. From the germline V gene, CDR1 is SGHDN and CDR2 is FVKESK. This receptor was obtained from a human donor who received a combined kidney and bone marrow transplant. This sequence uses TRBV14 and TRBJ1-6, with 9 junctional bases fitting TRBD1. The source was Tregs from blood, collected before the transplant. The CDR3 corresponds to CASSHGTGRLESPLHF. The nucleotide sequence is given as TGTGCCAGCAGCCACGGGACAGGGAGGTTAGAATCACCCCTCCACTTT.